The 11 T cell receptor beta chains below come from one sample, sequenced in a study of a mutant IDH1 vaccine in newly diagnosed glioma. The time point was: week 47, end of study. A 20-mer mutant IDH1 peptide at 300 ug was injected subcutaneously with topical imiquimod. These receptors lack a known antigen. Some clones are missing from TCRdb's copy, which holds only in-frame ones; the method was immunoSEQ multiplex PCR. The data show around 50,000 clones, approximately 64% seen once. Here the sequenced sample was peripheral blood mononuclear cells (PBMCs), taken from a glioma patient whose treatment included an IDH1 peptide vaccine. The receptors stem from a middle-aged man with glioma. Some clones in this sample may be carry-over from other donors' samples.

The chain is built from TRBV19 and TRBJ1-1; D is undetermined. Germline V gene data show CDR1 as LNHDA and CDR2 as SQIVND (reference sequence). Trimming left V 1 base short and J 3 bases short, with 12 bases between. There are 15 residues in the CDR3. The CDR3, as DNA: TGTGCCAGTAGTATAGGTGCGGTCCGGGACACTGAAGCTTTCTTT. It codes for CASSIGAVRDTEAFF.

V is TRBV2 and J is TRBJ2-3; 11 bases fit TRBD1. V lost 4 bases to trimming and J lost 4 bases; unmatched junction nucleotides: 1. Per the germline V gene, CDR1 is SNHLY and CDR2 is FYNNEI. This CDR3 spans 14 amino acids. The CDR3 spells CASSAGQGADTQYF. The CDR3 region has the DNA TGTGCCAGCAGTGCGGGACAGGGGGCAGATACGCAGTATTTT.

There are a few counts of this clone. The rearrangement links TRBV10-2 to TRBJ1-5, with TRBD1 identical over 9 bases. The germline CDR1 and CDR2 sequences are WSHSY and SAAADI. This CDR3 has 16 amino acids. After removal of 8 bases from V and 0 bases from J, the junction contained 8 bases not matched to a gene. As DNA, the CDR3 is TGCGCCAGCCGAGGGGGACAGGGACTTAGCAATCAGCCCCAGCATTTT. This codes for CASRGGQGLSNQPQHF.

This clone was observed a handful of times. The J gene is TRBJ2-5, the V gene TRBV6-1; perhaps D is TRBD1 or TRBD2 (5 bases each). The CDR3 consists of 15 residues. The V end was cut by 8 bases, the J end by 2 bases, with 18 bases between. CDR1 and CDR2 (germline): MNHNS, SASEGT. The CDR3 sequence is CASHLKRGIQETQYF. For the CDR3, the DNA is TGTGCCAGCCATCTTAAGAGGGGTATACAAGAGACCCAGTACTTC.

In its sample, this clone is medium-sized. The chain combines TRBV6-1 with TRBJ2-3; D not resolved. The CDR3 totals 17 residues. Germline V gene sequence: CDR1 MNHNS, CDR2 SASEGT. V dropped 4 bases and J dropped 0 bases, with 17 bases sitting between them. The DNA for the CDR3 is TGTGCCAGCAGTGTTGTACAACGCGTTCCTAGCACAGATACGCAGTATTTT. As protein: CASSVVQRVPSTDTQYF.

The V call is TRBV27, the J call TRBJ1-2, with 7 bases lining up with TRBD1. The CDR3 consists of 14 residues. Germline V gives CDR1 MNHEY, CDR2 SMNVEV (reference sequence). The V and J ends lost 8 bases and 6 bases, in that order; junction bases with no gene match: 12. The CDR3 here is CASGLRSRGDGYTF. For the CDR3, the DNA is TGTGCCAGCGGCCTAAGGAGCAGGGGGGATGGCTACACCTTC.

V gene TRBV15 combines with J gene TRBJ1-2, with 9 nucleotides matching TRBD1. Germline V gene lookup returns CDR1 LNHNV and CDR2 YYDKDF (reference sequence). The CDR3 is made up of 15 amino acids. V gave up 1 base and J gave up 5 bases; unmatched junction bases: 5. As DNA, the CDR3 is TGTGCCACCAGCAGAGCTACAGGGGGCGTGTATGGCTACACCTTC. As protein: CATSRATGGVYGYTF.

The CDR3 sequence: CASSVVPADTQYF. The DNA of the CDR3 is TGTGCCAGCAGCGTAGTCCCTGCAGATACGCAGTATTTT. The chain combines TRBV9 with TRBJ2-3; no reliable D call. With 0 bases removed from V and 4 bases from J, the gap between germline ends came to 6 bases. CDR3 length: 13 amino acids. Germline CDR1 and CDR2: SGDLS and YYNGEE.

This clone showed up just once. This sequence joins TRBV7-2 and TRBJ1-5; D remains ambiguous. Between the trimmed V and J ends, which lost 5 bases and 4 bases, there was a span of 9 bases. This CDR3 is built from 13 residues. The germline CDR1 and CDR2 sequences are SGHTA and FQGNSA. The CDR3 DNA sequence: TGTGCCAGCAGCACCGGGCTAAATCAGCCCCAGCATTTT. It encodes CASSTGLNQPQHF.

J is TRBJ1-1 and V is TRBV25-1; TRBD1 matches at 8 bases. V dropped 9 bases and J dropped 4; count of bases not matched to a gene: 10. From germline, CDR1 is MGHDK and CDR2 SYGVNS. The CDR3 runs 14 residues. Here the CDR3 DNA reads TGTGCCAGTATGAACAGGGGGGGAGGCACTGAAGCTTTCTTT. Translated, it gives CASMNRGGGTEAFF.

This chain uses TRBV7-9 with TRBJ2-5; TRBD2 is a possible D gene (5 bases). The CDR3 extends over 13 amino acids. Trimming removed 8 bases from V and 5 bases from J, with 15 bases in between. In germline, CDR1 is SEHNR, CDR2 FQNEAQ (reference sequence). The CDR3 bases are TGTGCCAGCCTAGCCGAGGGCAGCGAGACCCAGTACTTC. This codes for CASLAEGSETQYF.